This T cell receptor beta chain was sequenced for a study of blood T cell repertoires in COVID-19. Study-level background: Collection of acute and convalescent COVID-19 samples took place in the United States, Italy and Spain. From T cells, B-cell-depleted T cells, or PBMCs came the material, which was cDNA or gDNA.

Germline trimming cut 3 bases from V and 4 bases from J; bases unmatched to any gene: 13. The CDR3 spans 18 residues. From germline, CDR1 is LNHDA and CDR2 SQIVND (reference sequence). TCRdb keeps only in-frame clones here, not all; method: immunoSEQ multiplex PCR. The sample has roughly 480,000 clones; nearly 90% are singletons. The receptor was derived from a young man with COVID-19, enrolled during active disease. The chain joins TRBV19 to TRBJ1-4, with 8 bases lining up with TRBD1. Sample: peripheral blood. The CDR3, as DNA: TGTGCCAGTAGTATTCTCTGGACAGGGCGATTTCATAATGAAAAACTGTTTTTT. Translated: CASSILWTGRFHNEKLFF. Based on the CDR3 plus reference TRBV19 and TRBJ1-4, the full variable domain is DGGITQSPKYLFRKEGQNVTLSCEQNLNHDAMYWYRQDPGQGLRLIYYSQIVNDFQKGDIAEGYSVSREKKESFPLTVTSAQKNPTAFYLCASSILWTGRFHNEKLFFGSGTQLSVL.